The next 21 T cell receptor beta chains were all read from a single sample in a study of blood T cell repertoires in COVID-19. Assay used: immunoSEQ multiplex PCR; TCRdb lists only in-frame clones, some missing. The sample has about 130,000 clones; approximately 83% are singletons. Sequencing was done on a sample of peripheral blood. The receptor source for this set is a man older than 75 with active or convalescent COVID-19.

This clone was observed once. V is TRBV6-5 and J is TRBJ1-5; 9 bases map to TRBD1. V shed 7 bases, J shed 2 bases, and the junction held 6 bases outside the gene matches. The germline V gene encodes CDR1 MNHEY and CDR2 SVGAGI. The CDR3 has 15 amino acids. In nucleotides, the CDR3 is TGTGCCAGCAACCCGACAGGGGGAGGCAATCAGCCCCAGCATTTT. It encodes CASNPTGGGNQPQHF.

As concerns this clone: Other DNA variants within this sample encode the same CDR3. The chain recombines TRBV19 with TRBJ1-2; perhaps TRBD1 as D (6 bases). The V end lost 5 bases, the J end lost 4 bases, and 11 bases lay between the germline ends. In germline, CDR1 is LNHDA, CDR2 SQIVND (reference sequence). CDR3 length: 13 amino acids. The CDR3 nucleotides are TGTGCCAGTAGTCTAGGACAGAGCTATGGCTACACCTTC. This translates into CASSLGQSYGYTF.

This clone was observed once. The genes are TRBV7-8 and TRBJ2-5, with 10 bases identical to TRBD2. Per the germline V gene, CDR1 is SGHVS and CDR2 is FQNEAQ. The V and J ends lost 1 base and 4 bases, in that order; junction bases with no gene match: 6. CDR3 size: 16 residues. CDR3 loop: CASSLELAGVTETQYF. Here the CDR3 DNA reads TGTGCCAGCAGCTTAGAGCTAGCGGGAGTTACAGAGACCCAGTACTTC.

The rearrangement uses TRBV7-8 and TRBJ2-7, with D perhaps matching TRBD2 (5 bases). Per the germline V gene, CDR1 is SGHVS and CDR2 is FQNEAQ. The CDR3 loop spans 11 amino acids. V was pared by 5 bases and J by 4 bases, with 6 bases between. For the CDR3, the DNA is TGTGCCAGCAGCGAGGGATACGAGCAGTACTTC. This gives the protein CASSEGYEQYF. Looking up the rest from reference TRBV7-8 and TRBJ2-7 gives the full variable domain: GAGVSQSPRYKVAKRGQDVALRCDPISGHVSLFWYQQALGQGPEFLTYFQNEAQLDKSGLPSDRFFAERPEGSVSTLKIQRTQQEDSAVYLCASSEGYEQYFGPGTRLTVT.

The gene calls are TRBV29-1 and TRBJ1-2; 11 bases agree with TRBD1. The CDR3 is 13 residues long. Looked up from germline, CDR1 is SQVTM and CDR2 is ANQGSEA. J was trimmed by 4 bases and V by 6 bases; bases with no gene match: 4. CDR3 amino acids: CSVDRGQVYGYTF. The CDR3, as DNA: TGCAGCGTGGACAGGGGGCAGGTCTATGGCTACACCTTC.

This chain links TRBV4-1 with TRBJ2-1, with 8 bases that match TRBD2. J gave up 5 bases and V 5 bases, and 8 bases lay outside the gene matches. The germline V gene encodes CDR1 MGHRA and CDR2 YSYEKL. This CDR3 region has 15 residues. The CDR3 sequence: CASSWSGGGNNEQFF. The CDR3 coding sequence is TGCGCCAGCAGCTGGAGCGGGGGCGGGAACAATGAGCAGTTCTTC.

The genes are TRBV19 and TRBJ2-3, with D tentatively TRBD1 (5 bases). V lost 3 bases to trimming and J lost 3 bases, with 22 bases between them. The CDR3 runs 18 residues. CDR1 is LNHDA and CDR2 is SQIVND in the germline V gene (reference sequence). The CDR3 reads CASSMLGPNSRWTDTQYF. CDR3 nucleotide sequence: TGTGCCAGTAGTATGTTGGGGCCTAATTCGAGGTGGACAGATACGCAGTATTTT.

The gene calls are TRBV12-3 or TRBV12-4 and TRBJ1-3; D is undetermined. The CDR3 spans 11 residues. Trimming removed 4 bases from V and 15 bases from J, with 13 bases in between. The DNA of the CDR3 is TGTGCCAGCAGTTCCAGGTTTGCAGGATATTTT. It is translated as CASSSRFAGYF.

In regard to this clone: The junction departs from germline at one end; a sequencing error may be responsible. The chain combines TRBV28 with TRBJ1-2; 10 bases agree with TRBD1. CDR1 MDHEN and CDR2 SYDVKM come from the germline V gene. The CDR3 has 13 amino acids. Here the CDR3 DNA reads TGTGCCAGCAGTCCAATATTACCCGGGACAGGGGAATTC. It yields the protein CASSPILPGTGEF.

V and J are TRBV9 and TRBJ2-1; D might be TRBD1 (5 bases). The germline gives CDR1 SGDLS, CDR2 YYNGEE. The CDR3 is 11 residues long. The V end lost 5 bases, the J end lost 6 bases, and 6 bases lay between the germline ends. Here the CDR3 DNA reads TGTGCCAGCAGTGGGGCCAATGAGCAGTTCTTC. Residues: CASSGANEQFF.

This chain uses TRBV4-3 with TRBJ2-5, with D possibly matching TRBD2 (6 bases). V lost 1 base and J lost 2, with 11 bases in between. The CDR3 consists of 15 residues. Germline CDR1 reads LGHNA; CDR2 reads YSLEER. The CDR3: CASSQVVAGQETQYF. The CDR3 nucleotides read TGCGCCAGCAGCCAAGTGGTGGCGGGGCAAGAGACCCAGTACTTC.

The V and J genes are TRBV6-4 and TRBJ2-3, with 9 bases identical to TRBD2. This CDR3 has 17 amino acids. With V trimmed by 6 bases and J by 2 bases, 12 bases remained unmatched. Per the germline V gene, CDR1 is MRHNA and CDR2 is SNTAGT. The CDR3 DNA sequence: TGTGCCAGCAGCCCCTCCGTTGCGGGGGGGCCCACAGATACGCAGTATTTT. This gives the protein CASSPSVAGGPTDTQYF.

This clone is classed as medium-sized. The chain couples TRBV18 to TRBJ2-7; 13 bases agree with TRBD2. The germline V gene has CDR1 KGHSH and CDR2 LQKENI. The CDR3 covers 18 residues. Losses at the gene ends were 5 bases for V and 0 bases for J; bases not matched to a gene: 10. The CDR3 DNA reads TGTGCCAGCTCAACAACCGGGACTAGCGGGGCGAGCTCCTACGAGCAGTACTTC. This gives the protein CASSTTGTSGASSYEQYF.

The CDR3 spells CASSPGYGYTF. The CDR3, as DNA: TGTGCCAGCAGTCCGGGATATGGCTACACCTTC. This chain joins TRBV25-1 and TRBJ1-2; D gene ambiguous. This CDR3 contains 11 residues. Germline lookup yields CDR1 MGHDK and CDR2 SYGVNS. With 5 bases removed from V and 5 bases from J, the gap between germline ends came to 6 bases.

The rearrangement uses TRBV24-1 and TRBJ2-1, with D possibly matching TRBD1 (6 bases). The germline V and J ends were trimmed by 3 bases and 6 bases, with 11 bases remaining between them. This CDR3 has 14 amino acids. Germline assignment: CDR1 KGHDR and CDR2 SFDVKD. In DNA, the CDR3 is TGTGCCACCAGTGATCCCGGACAGCCCAATGAGCAGTTCTTC. It specifies CATSDPGQPNEQFF.

This clone occurred once. The chain has TRBV19 and TRBJ2-7, with 7 nucleotides matching TRBD1. Germline CDR1 is LNHDA and CDR2 is SQIVND (reference sequence). This CDR3 spans 14 amino acids. Unmatched junction bases numbered 5, after V lost 5 bases and J lost 1 base. The CDR3 DNA reads TGTGCCAGTAGTTTAGGACAGGTATCCTACGAGCAGTACTTC. Translation gives CASSLGQVSYEQYF.

This chain links TRBV27 with TRBJ1-5, with 9 bases aligning to TRBD1. The CDR3 is made up of 16 amino acids. The germline gives CDR1 MNHEY, CDR2 SMNVEV (reference sequence). Trimming at V came to 6 bases and at J to 2 bases, leaving 8 bases not matched to a gene. CDR3 residues: CASSSTGGAGNQPQHF. The CDR3 DNA reads TGTGCCAGCAGCAGCACAGGGGGCGCGGGCAATCAGCCCCAGCATTTT.

The rearrangement joins TRBV19 to TRBJ1-4; a weak D match, TRBD1 (5 bases). There are 14 residues in the CDR3. The germline gives CDR1 LNHDA, CDR2 SQIVND (reference sequence). Deletions cut 6 bases from V and 5 bases from J, with 13 bases between. Here the CDR3 DNA reads TGTGCCAGTAGCCCGACAGCAGGAAATGAAAAACTGTTTTTT. It translates to CASSPTAGNEKLFF.

This chain uses TRBV30 with TRBJ1-1, with D hard to call. The germline V and J ends were trimmed by 2 bases and 9 bases, with 10 bases remaining between them. The CDR3 has 11 amino acids. CDR1 is GTSNPN and CDR2 is SVGIG in the germline V gene (reference sequence). CDR3 DNA: TGTGCCTGGAGTTACGGGTCTAAAGCTTTCTTT. Its translation: CAWSYGSKAFF. The full variable domain, completed using reference TRBV30 and TRBJ1-1, is SQTIHQWPATLVQPVGSPLSLECTVEGTSNPNLYWYRQAAGRGLQLLFYSVGIGQISSEVPQNLSASRPQDRQFILSSKKLLLSDSGFYLCAWSYGSKAFFGQGTRLTVV.

V usage is TRBV27 and J usage is TRBJ2-1; 11 bases map to TRBD1. Germline V gene lookup returns CDR1 MNHEY and CDR2 SMNVEV (reference sequence). Germline trimming cut 4 bases from V and 9 bases from J; bases unmatched to any gene: 11. The CDR3 covers 16 residues. The CDR3 loop is CASSSHGTGGNGEQFF. The CDR3 DNA is TGTGCCAGCAGTTCTCACGGGACAGGGGGTAACGGTGAGCAGTTCTTC.

The chain couples TRBV18 to TRBJ1-1; 12 nucleotides line up with TRBD1. CDR3 length: 15 residues. V dropped 3 bases and J dropped 11; count of bases not matched to a gene: 10. Per the germline V gene, CDR1 is KGHSH and CDR2 is LQKENI. The CDR3 region has the DNA TGTGCCAGCTCACCGACCGGGACAGGGGGCCTGGGGGCTTTCTTT. Translation: CASSPTGTGGLGAFF. The variable domain in full, completed from reference TRBV18 and TRBJ1-1, reads NAGVMQNPRHLVRRRGQEARLRCSPMKGHSHVYWYRQLPEEGLKFMVYLQKENIIDESGMPKERFSAEFPKEGPSILRIQQVVRGDSAAYFCASSPTGTGGLGAFFGQGTRLTVV.